This passage covers 5 T cell receptor beta chains from one sample sequenced in a study of cytomegalovirus exposure and HLA in healthy donors. Sequencing was performed with immunoSEQ multiplex PCR; in TCRdb, only in-frame clones are kept and a portion is missing. Among under 350,000 clones listed, approximately 86% were seen once. Sequenced material: PBMCs. All receptors derive from a young woman in good health and CMV-seronegative.

J is TRBJ2-1 and V is TRBV6-5; perhaps TRBD1 as D (5 bases). V lost 2 bases and J 3 bases, leaving 8 bases between the germline ends. The CDR3 sequence is 14 residues long. Germline CDR1 reads MNHEY; CDR2 reads SVGAGI. CDR3 DNA: TGTGCCAGCAGTTACGCAGGGTACTACAATGAGCAGTTCTTC. It translates to CASSYAGYYNEQFF.

The V call is TRBV19, the J call TRBJ1-2, with D hard to call. Germline V gene lookup returns CDR1 LNHDA and CDR2 SQIVND (reference sequence). V lost 9 bases to trimming and J lost 4 bases, with 6 bases between them. The CDR3 has 10 amino acids. Written as DNA, the CDR3 is TGTGCCAGCTACAGCTATGGCTACACCTTC. This translates into CASYSYGYTF.

This clone was seen once. The chain links TRBV29-1 to TRBJ2-5; D perhaps matches TRBD2 (6 bases). This CDR3 is built from 12 residues. The ends were cut back, 7 bases at V and 2 bases at J, with 11 bases in the middle. Germline assignment: CDR1 SQVTM and CDR2 ANQGSEA. The CDR3, as DNA: TGCAGCGCCGGGACTCAGCAAGAGACCCAGTACTTC. As protein: CSAGTQQETQYF.

The genes are TRBV10-3 and TRBJ2-1, with TRBD2 matching over 10 bases. The CDR3 contains 16 residues. V gave up 6 bases and J gave up 2 bases; unmatched junction bases: 7. The V gene's germline CDR1 is ENHRY and CDR2 SYGVKD. CDR3 sequence reads: CAISDLAGVAYNEQFF. Here the CDR3 DNA reads TGTGCCATCAGCGACCTAGCGGGAGTTGCCTACAATGAGCAGTTCTTC.

The chain employs TRBV7-6 and TRBJ2-1; D remains unclear. The V end lost 2 bases, the J end lost 10 bases, and 12 bases lay between the germline ends. This CDR3 region has 13 residues. Germline loops: CDR1 SGHVS, CDR2 FNYEAQ. The CDR3 sequence is CASSLTNDGEQFF. In DNA form, the CDR3 reads TGTGCCAGCAGCTTAACAAATGACGGGGAGCAGTTCTTC. Complete variable domain (other parts from reference TRBV7-6 and TRBJ2-1): GAGVSQSPRYKVTKRGQDVALRCDPISGHVSLYWYRQALGQGPEFLTYFNYEAQQDKSGLPNDRFSAERPEGSISTLTIQRTEQRDSAMYRCASSLTNDGEQFFGPGTRLTVL.